Listed here is a single TCR beta chain. This sample was included in a study of memory CD4+ T cells and cytomegalovirus serostatus. Single viable CD3+CD4+CD8-CD45RO+ cells were sorted as the memory CD4+ T cells. Produced via immunoSEQ multiplex PCR; TCRdb's table is partial and in-frame only. The table lists 55,000 or so clones, about 80% of them singletons, with roughly 1.5% in the top ten. The TCR sequence derives from an adult in good health and CMV-seropositive. Specimen: memory CD4+ T cells from blood.

CDR3 protein: CASSLRRADTQYF. The CDR3 region has the DNA TGTGCCAGCAGCTTAAGGAGGGCAGATACGCAGTATTTT. The chain employs TRBV7-3 and TRBJ2-3, with D maybe TRBD2 (6 bases). Germline V lookup: CDR1 SGHTA, CDR2 FQGTGA. Trimming shortened V by 1 base and J by 4 bases, and 6 bases separated the two germline ends. This CDR3 is 13 amino acids long.